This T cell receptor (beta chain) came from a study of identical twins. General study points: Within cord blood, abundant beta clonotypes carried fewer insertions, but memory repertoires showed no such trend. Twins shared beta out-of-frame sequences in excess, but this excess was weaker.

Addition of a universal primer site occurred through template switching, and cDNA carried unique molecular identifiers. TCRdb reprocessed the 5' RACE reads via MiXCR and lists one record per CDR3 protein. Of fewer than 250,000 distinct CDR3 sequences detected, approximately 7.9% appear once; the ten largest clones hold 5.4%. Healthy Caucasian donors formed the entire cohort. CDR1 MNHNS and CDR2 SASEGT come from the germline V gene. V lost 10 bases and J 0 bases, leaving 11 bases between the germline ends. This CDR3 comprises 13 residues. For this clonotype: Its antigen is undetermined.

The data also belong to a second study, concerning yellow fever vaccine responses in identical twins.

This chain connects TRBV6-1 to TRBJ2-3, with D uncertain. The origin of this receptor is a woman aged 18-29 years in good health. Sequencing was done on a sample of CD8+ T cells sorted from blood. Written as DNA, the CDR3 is TGTGCCACCCCACCTGATAGCACAGATACGCAGTATTTT. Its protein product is CATPPDSTDTQYF.